These 18 T cell receptor beta chains were all obtained from the same sample, sequenced in a study of blood T cell repertoires in COVID-19. The data were produced by immunoSEQ multiplex PCR, yet TCRdb's version contains in-frame clones alone and is incomplete. The sample shows approximately 240,000 clones, 80% to 85% of them seen only once. Sequenced: peripheral blood. These receptor sequences come from an older woman who had recovered from COVID-19.

The CDR3 bases are TGTGCCAGCAGGCTACCTCGACAGGGTTCCACCGAGCAGTACTTC. Protein: CASRLPRQGSTEQYF. The chain has TRBV28 and TRBJ2-7; TRBD1 matches at 7 bases. The CDR3 extends over 15 amino acids. J was trimmed by 6 bases and V by 6 bases; bases with no gene match: 14. Germline CDR1 is MDHEN and CDR2 is SYDVKM.

The chain combines TRBV27 with TRBJ2-3; perhaps TRBD1 as D (6 bases). CDR1 and CDR2 (germline): MNHEY, SMNVEV (reference sequence). CDR3 size: 15 residues. V was shortened by 3 bases and J by 6 bases, with 16 bases between the two germline ends. CDR3 sequence: CASSLVRGKKDTQYF. In nucleotides, the CDR3 is TGTGCCAGCAGTTTGGTTAGGGGGAAGAAGGATACGCAGTATTTT.

The chain uses TRBV6-5 and TRBJ1-1, with no clear D. Germline V gene lookup returns CDR1 MNHEY and CDR2 SVGAGI. The length of the CDR3 is 14 residues. The V end lost 6 bases, the J end lost 5 bases, and 16 bases lay between the germline ends. The CDR3 protein is CASSLLRRRTEAFF. The CDR3 nucleotides are TGTGCCAGCAGCCTATTACGGAGGAGGACTGAAGCTTTCTTT.

This clone was observed once. The same CDR3 arises from other DNA sequences in this sample as well. This chain links TRBV5-1 with TRBJ1-1, with 11 nucleotides matching TRBD1. The trim removed 4 bases at V and 5 bases at J, leaving 4 bases unmatched. Germline V gene sequence: CDR1 SGHRS, CDR2 YFSETQ. CDR3 length equals 14 residues. For the CDR3, the DNA is TGCGCCAGCAGCCTCGGGACAGGGGGAACTGAAGCTTTCTTT. Translated: CASSLGTGGTEAFF.

The rearrangement joins TRBV15 to TRBJ1-5, with D possibly being TRBD1 (5 bases). Trimming pared 5 bases from V and 2 bases from J, leaving 16 bases between. The length of the CDR3 is 16 residues. Germline CDR1 LNHNV, CDR2 YYDKDF (reference sequence). The chain's CDR3 is CATSFGQGRGNQPQHF. CDR3 coding DNA: TGTGCCACCAGCTTTGGCCAGGGTCGTGGCAATCAGCCCCAGCATTTT.

The count of this clone is one. V and J are TRBV6-5 and TRBJ1-2, with 11 bases identical to TRBD1. The J segment lost 7 bases and the V segment lost 6 bases, leaving 7 bases of the junction unmatched. Germline CDR1 is MNHEY and CDR2 is SVGAGI. The CDR3 totals 14 residues. CDR3 amino acids: CASRLDRGRFGYTF. CDR3 DNA: TGTGCCAGCAGGTTGGACAGGGGGCGTTTTGGCTACACCTTC.

The V and J genes are TRBV9 and TRBJ1-1; D remains unclear. The CDR3 totals 16 residues. V was trimmed by 3 bases and J by 0 bases, leaving 15 bases between them. The germline V gene has CDR1 SGDLS and CDR2 YYNGEE. CDR3 amino acids: CASSALIDNVNTEAFF. As DNA, the CDR3 is TGTGCCAGCAGCGCCCTAATTGACAACGTGAACACTGAAGCTTTCTTT.

This sequence joins TRBV6-5 and TRBJ2-7, with D possibly being TRBD1 (6 bases). The CDR3 is 16 residues long. V lost 0 bases and J 3 bases, leaving 15 bases between the germline ends. The germline gives CDR1 MNHEY, CDR2 SVGAGI. The CDR3 DNA follows: TGTGCCAGCAGTTACTCCCCTACAGGGATATTCTACGAGCAGTACTTC. Encoded protein: CASSYSPTGIFYEQYF.

The V gene is TRBV5-6, the J gene TRBJ1-6, with 7 bases matching TRBD1. The ends lost 0 bases at V and 7 bases at J; junction bases unmatched: 10. This CDR3 spans 17 amino acids. CDR1 SGHDT and CDR2 YYEEEE come from the germline V gene. The CDR3 DNA is TGTGCCAGCAGCTTGGGGACAGTCGACAGGGAGAATTCACCCCTCCACTTT. As protein: CASSLGTVDRENSPLHF.

The chain links TRBV11-2 to TRBJ2-3, with a possible D match to TRBD2 (7 bases). This CDR3 region has 16 residues. Trimming pared 1 base from V and 1 base from J, leaving 12 bases between. The germline V gene has CDR1 SGHAT and CDR2 FQNNGV. The CDR3 protein is CASSLGGGAGTDTQYF. In nucleotides, the CDR3 is TGTGCCAGCAGCTTAGGGGGGGGCGCAGGCACAGATACGCAGTATTTT.

This clone was detected ten times or more. V is TRBV9 and J is TRBJ1-4, with D unresolved. Germline CDR1 reads SGDLS; CDR2 reads YYNGEE. Trimming took 4 bases from V and 6 from J, leaving 16 bases between them. The CDR3 totals 15 residues. The CDR3 reads CASSPYKGGDEKLFF. In DNA, the CDR3 is TGTGCCAGCAGCCCCTACAAGGGCGGGGATGAAAAACTGTTTTTT.

The chain employs TRBV5-6 and TRBJ1-6; D may be TRBD1 (5 bases). The V end was cut by 2 bases, the J end by 7 bases, with 10 bases between. CDR3 length equals 14 residues. The germline V gene has CDR1 SGHDT and CDR2 YYEEEE. Here the CDR3 reads CASSLSGGNSPLHF. The CDR3 nucleotides are TGTGCCAGCAGCTTATCCGGGGGGAATTCACCCCTCCACTTT. Complete variable domain (other parts from reference TRBV5-6 and TRBJ1-6): DAGVTQSPTHLIKTRGQQVTLRCSPKSGHDTVSWYQQALGQGPQFIFQYYEEEERQRGNFPDRFSGHQFPNYSSELNVNALLLGDSALYLCASSLSGGNSPLHFGNGTRLTVT.

The chain joins TRBV7-3 to TRBJ2-3, with TRBD2 matching over 9 bases. The V gene end was trimmed by 0 bases and the J gene end by 5 bases; junction bases not matched to a gene: 9. The germline gives CDR1 SGHTA, CDR2 FQGTGA. The CDR3 contains 17 residues. CDR3: CASSLTPSGALGDTQYF. The CDR3 DNA follows: TGTGCCAGCAGCTTAACGCCTAGCGGGGCTCTGGGAGATACGCAGTATTTT.

The chain uses TRBV3-1 (or the pseudogene TRBV3-2) and TRBJ1-2, with TRBD1 as a possible D gene (5 bases). The CDR3 has 14 amino acids. Trimming took 2 bases from V and 7 from J, leaving 14 bases between them. Germline V gene data show CDR1 as LGHDT and CDR2 as YNNKEL (reference sequence). The CDR3, as DNA: TGTGCCAGCAGCCAATGGGGGGGTCAGAGTGGCTACACCTTC. This translates into CASSQWGGQSGYTF.

The genes are TRBV6-5 and TRBJ2-5; 8 nucleotides align to TRBD1. CDR3 size: 15 residues. The junction had 4 bases not matched to a gene; V was cut back by 2 bases and J by 2 bases. Germline CDR1 is MNHEY and CDR2 is SVGAGI. The CDR3 DNA reads TGTGCCAGCAGTTACAGGGACAGGAGACAAGAGACCCAGTACTTC. It encodes CASSYRDRRQETQYF.

The chain links TRBV5-1 to TRBJ2-5; 13 nucleotides match TRBD2. Germline V gives CDR1 SGHRS, CDR2 YFSETQ. V trimming: 6 bases; J trimming: 1 base; junction bases outside the gene matches: 6. The CDR3 contains 16 residues. In DNA, the CDR3 is TGCGCCAGCAAAGGGGGACTAGCGGGGACCCAAGAGACCCAGTACTTC. Translation gives CASKGGLAGTQETQYF.

This clone was picked up one time. The genes are TRBV6-1 and TRBJ2-3; 8 bases map to TRBD2. The V and J ends lost 7 bases and 4 bases, in that order; junction bases with no gene match: 7. CDR3 size: 14 residues. The V gene's germline CDR1 is MNHNS and CDR2 SASEGT. The CDR3 loop reads CASIIAGRADTQYF. The CDR3 coding sequence is TGTGCCAGCATCATAGCGGGGAGGGCAGATACGCAGTATTTT.

This clone appeared a single time. Written as DNA, the CDR3 is TGTGCCTGGAAATGGTCCCACTACCAAGAGACCCAGTACTTC. Protein: CAWKWSHYQETQYF. The rearrangement uses TRBV30 and TRBJ2-5; D is unclear. The CDR3 consists of 14 residues. The germline V gene encodes CDR1 GTSNPN and CDR2 SVGIG (reference sequence). Between the trimmed V and J ends, which lost 4 bases and 0 bases, there was a span of 12 bases.